This T cell receptor beta chain originates from a study of CD4 T cells in relation to SARS-CoV-2 and coronaviruses. Study overall: PBMCs were cultured with antigen for roughly 9 days before TCR beta sequencing.

Study outcomes and limitations: Crossreactivity was assessed only for spike protein, not other viral proteins. Culture-expanded clones reflect memory recall rather than primary priming during culture.

The CDR3 length is 17 residues. Trimming shortened V by 0 bases and J by 4 bases, and 18 bases separated the two germline ends. Germline CDR1 reads LGHNA; CDR2 reads YNFKEQ. A remark on this clone: Its antigen is undetermined.

Naive and memory CD4+ T cells were cultured with CEF, then survey-sequenced. This table comes from immunoSEQ multiplex PCR, and its TCRdb copy is limited to in-frame clones, with some not included. The sample contains around 41,000 clones, 84% of which appear only once. Sequenced: naive CD4+ T cells from PBMCs, cultured in vitro. Subset of the sample: naive CD4+ T cells isolated by negative enrichment. This TCR was recovered from an adult with COVID-19. The rearrangement uses TRBV4-2 and TRBJ1-1; D is unclear. In nucleotides, the CDR3 is TGTGCCAGCAGCCAAGATTCCGGTCCGGGCTTCAGCACTGAAGCTTTCTTT. Its protein is CASSQDSGPGFSTEAFF.